This TCR beta chain was documented in a study of shared clonotypes between healthy human individuals. At the level of the study: Per donor, CD8 memory used one plate, CD8 naive used two, CD4 memory used three and CD4 naive used three. Whole-study results and caveats: Blood was the only sampled material, and tissue repertoires likely differ. Generation of non-shared clonotypes was less probable than generation of clonotypes shared by all four donors. Sequencing depth was expected to affect clonotype sharing among donors.

CD8 cells classed as naive were CD45RO-negative and positively selected for CCR7, excluding terminally differentiated effector memory CD45RA+ cells. The table came from immunoSEQ multiplex PCR; TCRdb's copy has only in-frame clones and leaves some out. This sample has millions of clones, with about 95% found just once. As to this clone: The antigen is undetermined.

The V gene's germline CDR1 is SGHTS and CDR2 YDEGEE. Trimming cost V 4 bases and J 3 bases; bases outside gene matches: 20. The CDR3 length is 19 residues. The origin of this receptor is a man younger than 35 in good health. This sequence joins TRBV5-8 and TRBJ1-1; 8 bases match TRBD1. Sequenced sample: naive CD8+ T cells sorted from blood. CDR3 nucleotide sequence: TGTGCCAGCAGCCACCAACTGGACAGGGAACTACATACGGACACTGAAGCTTTCTTT. Protein product: CASSHQLDRELHTDTEAFF.